The clone carrying this T cell receptor (beta chain) appeared once. Its antigen remains unknown. The data were taken from a study of cytomegalovirus exposure and HLA in healthy donors. A 120-subject validation cohort, separate from the roughly 670-subject first cohort, supplied the donors. The method was immunoSEQ multiplex PCR; TCRdb's version includes in-frame clones alone and lacks a portion of them. The sample records some 260,000 clones, 80% to 95% being singletons. Study results and caveats: Some TCR beta chains (164 of them) were listed as cytomegalovirus-associated. The finding came from a later analysis; first-cohort TCR clusters tended to co-occur in the roughly 110 validation repertoires. Generally TCR sequences proved uncommon, though certain public TCRs appeared in numerous donors.

This CDR3 is 13 amino acids long. Trimming stripped 0 bases from V and 5 bases from J, with 6 bases between. The germline V gene encodes CDR1 SGHTA and CDR2 FQGTGA. The TCR originated in a woman in her thirties in good health and CMV-seronegative. Sequencing used PBMCs. V and J are TRBV7-3 and TRBJ2-3; no clear D gene. This CDR3 is CASSLTGKDTQYF. CDR3 sequence (DNA): TGTGCCAGCAGCTTAACGGGTAAAGATACGCAGTATTTT.